This T cell receptor (beta chain) was captured by sequencing in a study of T cells in Graves' hyperthyroidism and ophthalmopathy. On the study more broadly: Blood was drawn when the patient was first diagnosed and still untreated.

Overall study findings and caveats: Most expanded thyroid clonotypes above 0.001 also appeared in blood.

TCR beta CDR3 regions were amplified from RNA. First-round RT-PCR with HTBI primers amplified the TCR CDR3 region. One entry per CDR3 protein results from TCRdb running MiXCR on the multiplex PCR reads. The table includes approximately 330,000 distinct CDR3 sequences, roughly 23% detected once. Those with hyperthyroidism were 18 to 65 years old, newly diagnosed, and ill for under 2 months. Around 10 ml fresh peripheral blood yielded the PBMCs. Germline CDR1 MNHEY, CDR2 SVGAGI. The CDR3 loop spans 16 amino acids. Trimming stripped 7 bases from V and 0 bases from J, with 15 bases between. As regards this clonotype: Its matching antigen is unknown.

Sequencing input: blood. The receptor comes from a woman between 45 and 60 years old with Graves' hyperthyroidism. J is TRBJ1-4 and V is TRBV6-5; D remains ambiguous. The CDR3 sequence: CASKFRESATNEKLFF. The CDR3, as DNA: TGTGCCAGCAAGTTTCGGGAATCCGCAACTAATGAAAAACTGTTTTTT.